The 8 T cell receptor beta chains below were found in one sample sequenced in a study of human T cells and chemical hapten exposure. Stated time point: pre-sensitization, week 0. Treatment meaning: therapeutic diphenylcyclopropenone sensitization with weekly scalp DPC. TCRdb reprocessed the RACE reads via MiXCR and lists one record per CDR3 protein. The sample holds a few hundred thousand distinct CDR3 sequences, 7.5% to 9% seen once. The sequencing here drew on whole blood, taken in connection with sensitization to the hapten diphenylcyclopropenone (DPC). These receptors originate from a middle-aged woman with alopecia areata. Some clones in this sample may be carry-over from other donors' samples.

This clonotype was detected ten times or more. This chain uses TRBV28 with TRBJ1-1, with TRBD1 as a possible D gene (5 bases). The CDR3 has 13 amino acids. Trimming shortened V by 6 bases and J by 11 bases, and 19 bases separated the two germline ends. Per the germline V gene, CDR1 is MDHEN and CDR2 is SYDVKM. CDR3 region: CASRRRGFSGAFF. CDR3 bases: TGTGCCAGCAGGCGCCGGGGCTTTTCGGGGGCTTTCTTT.

The chain carries TRBV3-1 and TRBJ2-1, with 11 bases that match TRBD2. In germline, CDR1 is LGHDT, CDR2 YNNKEL (reference sequence). Germline trimming cut 1 base from V and 7 bases from J; bases unmatched to any gene: 6. The CDR3 consists of 16 residues. CDR3 in amino acids: CASSQGLAGGGNEQFF. The CDR3 DNA follows: TGTGCCAGCAGCCAAGGGCTAGCGGGAGGAGGGAATGAGCAGTTCTTC.

The chain has TRBV7-9 and TRBJ1-2; 7 bases are a match to TRBD1. Germline V gene lookup returns CDR1 SEHNR and CDR2 FQNEAQ (reference sequence). After removal of 2 bases from V and 4 bases from J, the junction contained 13 bases not matched to a gene. The CDR3 is 17 amino acids. The CDR3: CASSLPWTGRQGYGYTF. The CDR3 DNA is TGTGCCAGCAGCTTACCCTGGACAGGCCGGCAGGGCTATGGCTACACCTTC. The full variable domain, with the rest looked up from reference TRBV7-9 and TRBJ1-2, is DTGVSQNPRHKITKRGQNVTFRCDPISEHNRLYWYRQTLGQGPEFLTYFQNEAQLEKSRLLSDRFSAERPKGSFSTLEIQRTEQGDSAMYLCASSLPWTGRQGYGYTFGSGTRLTVV.

The sample holds many counts of this clonotype. V is TRBV7-2 and J is TRBJ2-3; possible D gene TRBD2, 6 bases. The V gene's germline CDR1 is SGHTA and CDR2 FQGNSA. Trimming stripped 4 bases from V and 1 base from J, with 12 bases between. The CDR3 is made up of 15 amino acids. CDR3 nucleotides: TGTGCCAGCAGCTCCTGGACTATAGGCACAGATACGCAGTATTTT. This translates into CASSSWTIGTDTQYF.

Only a few counts were recorded for this clonotype. The rearrangement links TRBV27 to TRBJ1-1; tentatively, D is TRBD1 (5 bases). Trimming stripped 1 base from V and 11 bases from J, with 14 bases between. CDR3 length: 13 amino acids. Germline V CDR1 and CDR2: MNHEY, SMNVEV (reference sequence). The CDR3 DNA follows: TGTGCCAGCAGTTTATGGGCCTCAGGGACGGCTTTCTTT. Protein sequence: CASSLWASGTAFF.

The CDR3 DNA is TGTGCCAGCACCCCGGAGACGGAGGGCTTCTACGAGCAGTACTTC. Amino acids: CASTPETEGFYEQYF. The chain employs TRBV6-2 or TRBV6-3 and TRBJ2-7; a weak D match, TRBD2 (6 bases). The V end was cut by 7 bases, the J end by 3 bases, with 19 bases between. The CDR3 is 15 amino acids. CDR1 is MNHEY and CDR2 is SVGEGT in the germline V gene.

A few counts support this clonotype. This chain joins TRBV20-1 and TRBJ2-5, with TRBD2 identical over 13 bases. There are 14 residues in the CDR3. CDR1 is DFQATT, CDR2 SNEGSKA, per germline (reference sequence). V lost 5 bases and J lost 0; bases outside the gene matches: 0. CDR3 nucleotide sequence: TGCAGTGCTGGGACTAGCGGGAACCAAGAGACCCAGTACTTC. Its translation is CSAGTSGNQETQYF.

The rearrangement links TRBV25-1 to TRBJ1-5; tentatively, D is TRBD1 (5 bases). V gave up 4 bases and J gave up 6 bases, with 10 bases separating them. The CDR3 loop spans 13 amino acids. Germline assignment: CDR1 MGHDK and CDR2 SYGVNS. The CDR3 nucleotides are TGTGCCAGCAGTGCCGGGGACGGTCAGCCCCAGCATTTT. The encoded protein is CASSAGDGQPQHF. The full variable domain, its missing parts supplied by reference TRBV25-1 and TRBJ1-5, is EADIYQTPRYLVIGTGKKITLECSQTMGHDKMYWYQQDPGMELHLIHYSYGVNSTEKGDLSSESTVSRIRTEHFPLTLESARPSHTSQYLCASSAGDGQPQHFGDGTRLSIL.